This T cell receptor beta chain comes out of a study of T cell repertoires in cytomegalovirus infection. For the study at large: It can be stated that public TCR beta signatures indicated CMV infection as well as a matching HLA type. Findings of the study overall: Cumulated frequencies of public TCR beta families served to identify carriers of CMV plus the relevant HLA. HLA-C-restricted CMV clonotypes gave the most frequent clonotype in two of eight donors.

For this clonotype: Its matching antigen is unknown.

Germline assignment: CDR1 SGHNT and CDR2 YYREEE (reference sequence). The CDR3 is made up of 14 amino acids. The V gene lost 0 bases and the J gene lost 3 bases, with 9 bases spanning the gap. TCRdb analysed the reads with MiXCR anew, one entry per CDR3 protein. The data show 500,000 or so distinct CDR3 sequences, about 15% seen once. This chain joins TRBV5-4 and TRBJ1-1; possibly TRBD1 for D (5 bases). The source material was CD8+ T cells from PBMCs. The TCR comes from a human donor in good health (CMV status not recorded). Some clones in this sample may be carry-over from other donors' samples. The CDR3 loop is CASSLEETDTEAFF. The CDR3 DNA follows: TGTGCCAGCAGCTTGGAAGAGACAGACACTGAAGCTTTCTTT.